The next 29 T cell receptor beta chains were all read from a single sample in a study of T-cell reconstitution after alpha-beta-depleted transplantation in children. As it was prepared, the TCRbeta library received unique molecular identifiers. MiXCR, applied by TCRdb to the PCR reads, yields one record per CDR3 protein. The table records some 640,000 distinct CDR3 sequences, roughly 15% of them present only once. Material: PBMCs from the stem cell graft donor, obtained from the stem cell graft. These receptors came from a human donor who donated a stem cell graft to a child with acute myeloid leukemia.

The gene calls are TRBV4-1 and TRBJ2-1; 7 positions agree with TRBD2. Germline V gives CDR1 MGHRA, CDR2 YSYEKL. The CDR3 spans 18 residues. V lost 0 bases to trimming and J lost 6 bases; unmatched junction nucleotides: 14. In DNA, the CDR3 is TGCGCCAGCAGCCAAGATCCCCCGCCTGGGGGGGGTAGCAATGAGCAGTTCTTC. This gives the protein CASSQDPPPGGGSNEQFF.

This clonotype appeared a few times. CDR3 sequence: CSAREILAGAPGTQYF. Here the CDR3 DNA reads TGCAGTGCTAGGGAGATACTAGCGGGGGCCCCCGGTACGCAGTATTTT. This chain uses TRBV20-1 with TRBJ2-3, with 11 positions matching TRBD2. V was pared by 3 bases and J by 8 bases, with 13 bases of the junction left unmatched. The CDR3 is 16 residues long. CDR1 is DFQATT, CDR2 SNEGSKA, per germline (reference sequence).

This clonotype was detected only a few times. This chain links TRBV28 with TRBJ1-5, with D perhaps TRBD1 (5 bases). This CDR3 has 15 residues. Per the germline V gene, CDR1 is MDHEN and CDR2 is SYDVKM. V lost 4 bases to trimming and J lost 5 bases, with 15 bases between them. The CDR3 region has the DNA TGTGCCAGCAGTTCAGCCAGGGTGCTGGATCAGCCCCAGCATTTT. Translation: CASSSARVLDQPQHF.

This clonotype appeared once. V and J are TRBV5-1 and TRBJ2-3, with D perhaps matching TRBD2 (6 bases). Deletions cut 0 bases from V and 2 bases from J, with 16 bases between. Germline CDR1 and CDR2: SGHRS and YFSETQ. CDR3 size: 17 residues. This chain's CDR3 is CASSLGRGPNPTDTQYF. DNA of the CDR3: TGCGCCAGCAGCTTGGGGCGGGGTCCGAACCCCACAGATACGCAGTATTTT.

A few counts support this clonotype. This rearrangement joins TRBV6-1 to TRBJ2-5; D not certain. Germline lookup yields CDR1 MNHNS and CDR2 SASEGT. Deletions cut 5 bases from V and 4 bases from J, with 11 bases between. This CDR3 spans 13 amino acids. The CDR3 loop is CASSPIPGETQYF. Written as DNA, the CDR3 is TGTGCCAGCAGTCCTATTCCGGGAGAGACCCAGTACTTC.

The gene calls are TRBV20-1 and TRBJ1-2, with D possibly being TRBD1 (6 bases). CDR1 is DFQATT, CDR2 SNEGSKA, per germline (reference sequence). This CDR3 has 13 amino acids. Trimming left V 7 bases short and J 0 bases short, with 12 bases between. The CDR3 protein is CSEGGPTNYGYTF. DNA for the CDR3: TGCAGTGAGGGGGGCCCAACTAACTATGGCTACACCTTC.

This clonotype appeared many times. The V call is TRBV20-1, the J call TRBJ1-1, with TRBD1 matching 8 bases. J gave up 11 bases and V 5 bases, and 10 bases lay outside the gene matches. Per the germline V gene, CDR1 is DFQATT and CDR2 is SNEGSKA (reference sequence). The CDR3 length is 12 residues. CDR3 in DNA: TGCAGTGCTCAGACAGGGGTCCAGCTCGCTTTCTTT. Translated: CSAQTGVQLAFF.

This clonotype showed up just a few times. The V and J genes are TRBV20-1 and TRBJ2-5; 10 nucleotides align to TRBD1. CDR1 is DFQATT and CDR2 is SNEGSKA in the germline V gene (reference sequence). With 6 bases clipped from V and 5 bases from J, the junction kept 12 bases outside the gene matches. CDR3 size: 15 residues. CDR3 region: CSAPQPGQGKETQYF. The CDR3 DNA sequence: TGCAGTGCCCCCCAGCCGGGACAGGGGAAGGAGACCCAGTACTTC.

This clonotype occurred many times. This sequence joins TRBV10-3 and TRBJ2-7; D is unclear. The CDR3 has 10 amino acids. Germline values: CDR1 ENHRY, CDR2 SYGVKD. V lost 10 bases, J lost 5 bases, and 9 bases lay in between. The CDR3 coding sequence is TGTGCCACCACCCGGGACGAGCAGTACTTC. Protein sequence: CATTRDEQYF.

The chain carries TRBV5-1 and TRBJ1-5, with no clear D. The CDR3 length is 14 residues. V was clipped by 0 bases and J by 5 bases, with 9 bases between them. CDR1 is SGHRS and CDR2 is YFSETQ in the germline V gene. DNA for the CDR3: TGCGCCAGCAGCTTGGAACCAGATTATCAGCCCCAGCATTTT. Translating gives CASSLEPDYQPQHF.

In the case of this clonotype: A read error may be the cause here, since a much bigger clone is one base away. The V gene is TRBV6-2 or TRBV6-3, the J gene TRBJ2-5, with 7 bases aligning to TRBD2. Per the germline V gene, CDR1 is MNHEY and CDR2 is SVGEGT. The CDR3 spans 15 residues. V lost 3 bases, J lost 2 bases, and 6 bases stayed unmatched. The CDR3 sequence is CASSYGRVEQETQYF. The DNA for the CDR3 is TGTGCCAGCAGTTATGGGAGGGTAGAGCAAGAGACCCAGTACTTC.

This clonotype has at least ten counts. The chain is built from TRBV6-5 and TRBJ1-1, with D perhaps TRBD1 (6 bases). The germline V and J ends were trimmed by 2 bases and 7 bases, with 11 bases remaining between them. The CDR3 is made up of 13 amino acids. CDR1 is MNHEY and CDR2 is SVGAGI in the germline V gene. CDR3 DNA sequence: TGTGCCAGCAGTTACGGAGGACAGCTTGAAGCTTTCTTT. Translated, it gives CASSYGGQLEAFF.

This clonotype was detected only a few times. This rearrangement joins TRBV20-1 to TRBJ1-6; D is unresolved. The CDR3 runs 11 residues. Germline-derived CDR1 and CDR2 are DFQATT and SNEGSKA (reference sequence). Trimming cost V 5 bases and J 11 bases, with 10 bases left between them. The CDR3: CSAAAGTPLHF. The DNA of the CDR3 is TGCAGTGCTGCTGCTGGAACACCCCTCCACTTT.

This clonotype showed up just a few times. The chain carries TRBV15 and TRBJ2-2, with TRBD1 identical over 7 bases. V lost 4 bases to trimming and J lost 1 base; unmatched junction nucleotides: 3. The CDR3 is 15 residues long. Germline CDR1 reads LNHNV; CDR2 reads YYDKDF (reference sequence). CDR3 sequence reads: CATSKGDRNTGELFF. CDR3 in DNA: TGTGCCACCAGCAAGGGGGACAGGAACACCGGGGAGCTGTTTTTT.

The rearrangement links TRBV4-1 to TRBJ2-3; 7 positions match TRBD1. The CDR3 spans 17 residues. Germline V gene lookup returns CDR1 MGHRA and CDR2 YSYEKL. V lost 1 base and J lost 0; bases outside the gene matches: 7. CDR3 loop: CASSQVSTQGSTDTQYF. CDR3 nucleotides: TGCGCCAGCAGCCAAGTGTCGACACAGGGGAGCACAGATACGCAGTATTTT.

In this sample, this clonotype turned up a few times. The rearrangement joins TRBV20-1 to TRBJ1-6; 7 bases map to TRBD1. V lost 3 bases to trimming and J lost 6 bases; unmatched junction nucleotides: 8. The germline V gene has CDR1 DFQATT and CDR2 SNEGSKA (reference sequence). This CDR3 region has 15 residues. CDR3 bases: TGCAGTGCTAGGCGGGACAGAGGGGGTAATTCACCCCTCCACTTT. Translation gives CSARRDRGGNSPLHF.

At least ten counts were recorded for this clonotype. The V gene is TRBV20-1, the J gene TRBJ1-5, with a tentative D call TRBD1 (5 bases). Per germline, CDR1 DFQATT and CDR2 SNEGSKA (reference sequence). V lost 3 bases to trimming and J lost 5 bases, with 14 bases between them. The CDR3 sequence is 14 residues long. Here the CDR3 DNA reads TGCAGTGCTAGTAGCAGCTTGGGGGATCAGCCCCAGCATTTT. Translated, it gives CSASSSLGDQPQHF.

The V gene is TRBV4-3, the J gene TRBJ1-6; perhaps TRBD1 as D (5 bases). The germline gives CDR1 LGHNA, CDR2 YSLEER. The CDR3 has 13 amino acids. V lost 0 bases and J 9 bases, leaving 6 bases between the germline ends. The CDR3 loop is CASSQDGGSPLHF. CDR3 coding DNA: TGCGCCAGCAGCCAAGATGGGGGTTCACCCCTCCACTTT.

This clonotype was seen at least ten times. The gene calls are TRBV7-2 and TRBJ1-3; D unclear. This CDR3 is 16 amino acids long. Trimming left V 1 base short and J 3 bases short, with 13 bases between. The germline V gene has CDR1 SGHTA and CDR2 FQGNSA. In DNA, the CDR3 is TGTGCCAGCAGCTTAGTGAGGCAGGCATTTGGAAACACCATATATTTT. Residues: CASSLVRQAFGNTIYF.

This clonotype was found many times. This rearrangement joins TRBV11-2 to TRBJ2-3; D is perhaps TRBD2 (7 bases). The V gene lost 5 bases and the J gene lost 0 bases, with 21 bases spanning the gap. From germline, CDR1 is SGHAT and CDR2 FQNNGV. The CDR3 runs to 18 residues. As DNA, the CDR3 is TGTGCCAGCAGCCCCAAGTTTGGGGCGGGGGCTAGCACAGATACGCAGTATTTT. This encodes CASSPKFGAGASTDTQYF.

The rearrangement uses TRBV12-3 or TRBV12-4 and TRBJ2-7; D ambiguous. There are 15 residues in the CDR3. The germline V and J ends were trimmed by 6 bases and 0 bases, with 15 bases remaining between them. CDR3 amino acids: CASSPLGLPSYEQYF. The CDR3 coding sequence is TGTGCCAGCAGCCCCTTGGGGTTGCCCTCCTACGAGCAGTACTTC.

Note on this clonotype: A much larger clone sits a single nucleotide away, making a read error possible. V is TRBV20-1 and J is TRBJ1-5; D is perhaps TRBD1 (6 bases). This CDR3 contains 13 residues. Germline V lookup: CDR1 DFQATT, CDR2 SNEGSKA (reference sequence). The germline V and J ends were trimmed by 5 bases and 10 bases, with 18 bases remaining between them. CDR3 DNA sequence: TGCAGTGCTGCCGGGACAAGGCGAAATCCCCAGCATTTT. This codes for CSAAGTRRNPQHF.

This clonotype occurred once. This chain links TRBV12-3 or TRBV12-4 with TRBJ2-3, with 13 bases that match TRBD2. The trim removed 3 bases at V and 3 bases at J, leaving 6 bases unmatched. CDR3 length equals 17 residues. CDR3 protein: CASSFELAGGLTDTQYF. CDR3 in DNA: TGTGCCAGCAGTTTTGAACTAGCGGGGGGGCTGACAGATACGCAGTATTTT.

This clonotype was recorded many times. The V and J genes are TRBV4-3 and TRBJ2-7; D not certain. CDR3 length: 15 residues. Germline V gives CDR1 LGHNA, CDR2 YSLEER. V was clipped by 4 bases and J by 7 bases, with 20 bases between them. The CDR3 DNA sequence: TGCGCCAGCAGCCCGCTCCTCACGGGTTTCGGGGAGCAGTACTTC. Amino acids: CASSPLLTGFGEQYF.

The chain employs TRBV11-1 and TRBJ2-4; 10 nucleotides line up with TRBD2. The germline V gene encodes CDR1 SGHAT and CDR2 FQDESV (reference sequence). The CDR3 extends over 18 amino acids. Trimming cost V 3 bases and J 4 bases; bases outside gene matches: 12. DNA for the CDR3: TGTGCCAGCAGCTTGCCCTCAACTAGCGGGGACCAGAAAAACATTCAGTACTTC. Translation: CASSLPSTSGDQKNIQYF.

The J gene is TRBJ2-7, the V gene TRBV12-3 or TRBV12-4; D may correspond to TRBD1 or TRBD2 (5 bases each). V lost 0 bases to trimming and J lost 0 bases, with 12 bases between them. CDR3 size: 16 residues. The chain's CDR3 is CASSLAVGRSSYEQYF. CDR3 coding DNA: TGTGCCAGCAGTTTAGCGGTGGGACGGAGCTCCTACGAGCAGTACTTC.

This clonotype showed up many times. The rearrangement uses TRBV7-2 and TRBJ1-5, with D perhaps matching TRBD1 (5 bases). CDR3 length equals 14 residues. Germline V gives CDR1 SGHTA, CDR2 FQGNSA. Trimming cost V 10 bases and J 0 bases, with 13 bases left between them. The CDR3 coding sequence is TGTGCCATCTTGCAGGGCGGTAGCAATCAGCCCCAGCATTTT. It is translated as CAILQGGSNQPQHF.

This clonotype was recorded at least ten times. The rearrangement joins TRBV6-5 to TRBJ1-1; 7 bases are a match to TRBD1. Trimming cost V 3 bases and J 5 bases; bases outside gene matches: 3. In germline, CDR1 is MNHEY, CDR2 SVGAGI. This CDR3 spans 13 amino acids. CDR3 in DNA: TGTGCCAGCAGTTATTCACAGGGGACTGAAGCTTTCTTT. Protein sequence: CASSYSQGTEAFF.

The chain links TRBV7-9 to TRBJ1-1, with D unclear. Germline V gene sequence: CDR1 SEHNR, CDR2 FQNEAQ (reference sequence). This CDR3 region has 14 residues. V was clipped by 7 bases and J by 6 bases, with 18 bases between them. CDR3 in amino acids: CASTPEGRRAEAFF. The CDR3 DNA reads TGTGCCAGCACCCCGGAGGGCAGACGCGCTGAAGCTTTCTTT.